This TCR beta chain derives from a study of control samples from healthy donors and cancer patients (dated by TCRdb to the early 2020s). With regard to this clone: Its antigen target is currently unknown. No quality values exist for individual bases; no much larger clone is one base distant.

The junction shows trimming of 10 bases on V and 5 bases on J, plus 17 bases between the germline ends. The germline V gene sets CDR1 to MNHEY and CDR2 to SVGAGI. The CDR3 starts with the cysteine, ends with the phenylalanine, and has 14 residues. CDR3 DNA only is kept here, 42 bases in frame from base 1. Libraries were constructed by the immunoSEQ multiplex PCR assay. TCRdb re-hosts the immuneACCESS table, in-frame sequences only. Its copies lack some clones; in the studies checked, an unresolved V gene accounts for under half of them, and the cause for the rest is not known. The sample yields approximately 100,000 clones; 85% to 90% were counted once. The top ten constitute approximately 15% of the sample.

The sequence was collected from a woman between 50 and 59 years old in good health. The sample consisted of blood. Rearrangement joined TRBV6-5 to TRBJ1-4; the D segment cannot be called with confidence. The sequenced DNA: TGTGCCACCGCCCGGCGGGAGAGGAATGAAAAACTGTTTTTT. Translated, it reads CATARRERNEKLFF.